Included here is one T cell receptor (beta chain) sequence, with context. This sample stems from a study of blood T cell repertoires in COVID-19. Overall study: Spain, Italy and the United States supplied samples that represented acute and convalescent COVID-19. PBMCs, B-cell-depleted T cells, or T cells were the source of the cDNA or gDNA that made up the material.

The table came from immunoSEQ multiplex PCR; TCRdb's copy has only in-frame clones and leaves some out. The table includes 250,000 to 300,000 clones, 80% to 95% detected once. Between the trimmed V and J ends, which lost 8 bases and 2 bases, there was a span of 15 bases. This CDR3 is built from 14 residues. Germline V gives CDR1 SGHKS, CDR2 YYEKEE (reference sequence). The TCR was taken from a woman in her 30s who had recovered from COVID-19. Sequencing input: PBMCs or T cells enriched from blood (not recorded which). The rearrangement uses TRBV5-5 and TRBJ2-3; tentative D call: TRBD2 (6 bases). CDR3 sequence: CASGDFSFTDTQYF. CDR3 bases: TGTGCCAGTGGGGACTTTTCTTTCACAGATACGCAGTATTTT. Together with reference TRBV5-5 and TRBJ2-3, the CDR3 gives the full variable domain: DAGVTQSPTHLIKTRGQQVTLRCSPISGHKSVSWYQQVLGQGPQFIFQYYEKEERGRGNFPDRFSARQFPNYSSELNVNALLLGDSALYLCASGDFSFTDTQYFGPGTRLTVL.